The T cell receptor (beta chain) described here comes from a study of cytomegalovirus exposure and HLA in healthy donors. This clone was observed once. Antigen unknown. General study points: The classifier was said to identify cytomegalovirus status with high specificity and sensitivity. Later on, an analysis tied around 17,000 TCR beta sequences to HLA alleles at 0.05 false discovery rate. For TCR beta chains, V- and J-gene trimming was later linked to a missense DCLRE1C variant. TCR beta chains associated with HLA were, in a later analysis, more clonally expanded than equally common others.

The study ran its PCR with 60 Vbeta and 13 Jbeta primers. The data were produced by immunoSEQ multiplex PCR, yet TCRdb's version contains in-frame clones alone and is incomplete. The sample records about 150,000 clones, roughly 80% being singletons. This TCR was recovered from a woman aged 35 to 49 in good health and CMV-seropositive. The sequenced sample was PBMCs.

The chain's CDR3 is CASSLRPGTEAFF. The CDR3 DNA sequence: TGTGCCAGCAGCTTACGGCCGGGCACTGAAGCTTTCTTT. The chain employs TRBV7-3 and TRBJ1-1; D is unresolved. V shed 2 bases and J shed 4 bases, with 8 bases lying between them. The germline V gene encodes CDR1 SGHTA and CDR2 FQGTGA. The CDR3 is 13 amino acids. Full variable domain (missing parts from reference TRBV7-3 and TRBJ1-1): GAGVSQTPSNKVTEKGKYVELRCDPISGHTALYWYRQSLGQGPEFLIYFQGTGAADDSGLPNDRFFAVRPEGSVSTLKIQRTERGDSAVYLCASSLRPGTEAFFGQGTRLTVV.